The clone carrying this T cell receptor beta chain was recorded a few times. Its antigen is unknown. Treatment: 19 received Ad26.COV2.S at low or high dose, single or two shots; about 5 received placebo; per-sample allocation not given. At day 63 after the first vaccine or placebo injection, samples were drawn. Trimming removed 1 base from V and 5 bases from J, with 11 bases in between. The CDR3 has 14 amino acids. Germline assignment: CDR1 LGHDT and CDR2 YNNKEL (reference sequence). This sample is part of a study of Ad26.COV2.S vaccination and SARS-CoV-2 variants. Study-wide points: Comparability of non-spike TCR breadth was observed across vaccine and placebo recipients. Reports say spike-specific CD8+ and CD4+ T cell responses covered substantial breadth after vaccination.

The protocol was immunoSEQ multiplex PCR, while the TCRdb copy is restricted to in-frame clones and leaves out a portion. The sample lists approximately 280,000 clones; 80% to 90% were seen once. This chain joins TRBV3-1 (or the pseudogene TRBV3-2) and TRBJ1-1; tentatively, D is TRBD1 (5 bases). This receptor was obtained from a person aged 18 to 59 who received the Ad26.COV2.S COVID-19 vaccine or a placebo. Sequencing was performed on peripheral blood, taken in a trial of Ad26.COV2.S vaccine versus placebo. CDR3 bases: TGTGCCAGCAGCCAAGCAGGGCCGGCGACTGAAGCTTTCTTT. The encoded protein is CASSQAGPATEAFF.